The 18 T cell receptor beta chains listed next were all sequenced from one sample in a study of PD-1 blockade in classical Hodgkin lymphoma. TCRdb keeps only in-frame clones here, not all; method: immunoSEQ multiplex PCR. Altogether 25,000 to 35,000 clones are present, about 85% being singletons, with the ten largest covering 2.4%. In every patient, relapse followed autologous stem cell transplantation, while exposure to brentuximab vedotin differed. Purification of CD4+ T cells from thawed PBMCs was performed via magnetic negative selection. The material was CD4+ T cells from blood, obtained at baseline. The receptors originated from a human donor with classical Hodgkin lymphoma.

This chain links TRBV6-1 with TRBJ2-5; 11 positions match TRBD2. Germline V gene data show CDR1 as MNHNS and CDR2 as SASEGT. The CDR3 is made up of 17 amino acids. V lost 0 bases to trimming and J lost 4 bases; unmatched junction nucleotides: 7. As DNA, the CDR3 is TGTGCCAGCAGTGAAGCGGTAGGCCTAGCGGGAGGAGAGACCCAGTACTTC. It encodes CASSEAVGLAGGETQYF.

The V call is TRBV6-6, the J call TRBJ1-2; D is unclear. Germline CDR1 reads MNHNY; CDR2 reads SVGAGI (reference sequence). CDR3 length equals 15 residues. V was cut by 4 bases and J by 3 bases, with 15 bases left in between. The CDR3 DNA reads TGTGCCAGCAGTTCAATGCGGACGGACTACTATGGCTACACCTTC. Translation: CASSSMRTDYYGYTF.

The chain uses TRBV28 and TRBJ1-4; D uncertain. Germline CDR1 and CDR2: MDHEN and SYDVKM. This CDR3 is 14 amino acids long. V gave up 6 bases and J gave up 2 bases, with 10 bases separating them. As DNA, the CDR3 is TGTGCCAGCAGGGAACTTAGGACTAATGAAAAACTGTTTTTT. This sequence encodes CASRELRTNEKLFF.

The chain recombines TRBV28 with TRBJ1-5; 7 nucleotides match TRBD1. CDR3 length: 15 residues. Unmatched junction bases numbered 7, after V lost 6 bases and J lost 2 bases. Germline V gene sequence: CDR1 MDHEN, CDR2 SYDVKM. CDR3 region: CASRSQGEGNQPQHF. As DNA, the CDR3 is TGTGCCAGCAGGTCCCAGGGGGAAGGCAATCAGCCCCAGCATTTT.

A single count supports this clone. V usage is TRBV19 and J usage is TRBJ1-3; D is uncertain. The CDR3 contains 14 residues. Germline V gene data show CDR1 as LNHDA and CDR2 as SQIVND (reference sequence). Trimming took off 10 bases at V and 3 bases at J, with 16 bases between the two ends. The CDR3 DNA sequence: TGTGCCACCCTACCGGCAATCGGTGGAAACACCATATATTTT. Its translation is CATLPAIGGNTIYF.

The genes are TRBV18 and TRBJ2-5; D not certain. The germline V and J ends were trimmed by 3 bases and 5 bases, with 7 bases remaining between them. Germline CDR1 and CDR2: KGHSH and LQKENI. The CDR3 has 12 residues. CDR3: CASSPMGETQYF. As DNA, the CDR3 is TGTGCCAGCTCACCGATGGGGGAGACCCAGTACTTC.

This clone occurred a few times. This sequence joins TRBV29-1 and TRBJ1-1; maybe TRBD1 (5 bases). Trimming pared 4 bases from V and 1 base from J, leaving 7 bases between. This CDR3 has 12 amino acids. Germline V gives CDR1 SQVTM, CDR2 ANQGSEA. The CDR3 DNA reads as TGCAGCGTTGGTCAGGGGAACACTGAAGCTTTCTTT. It codes for CSVGQGNTEAFF.

For the CDR3, the DNA is TGTGCCAGCTCACCGACAGATAGCAATCAGCCCCAGCATTTT. This codes for CASSPTDSNQPQHF. The genes are TRBV18 and TRBJ1-5, with D possibly being TRBD1 (5 bases). The ends were cut back, 3 bases at V and 0 bases at J, with 6 bases in the middle. Germline assignment: CDR1 KGHSH and CDR2 LQKENI. The CDR3 is 14 amino acids.

The chain carries TRBV5-5 and TRBJ2-4; either TRBD1 or TRBD2 may supply D (5 bases each). Trimming took off 3 bases at V and 1 base at J, with 11 bases between the two ends. The CDR3 runs 15 residues. The germline gives CDR1 SGHKS, CDR2 YYEKEE (reference sequence). The CDR3 bases are TGTGCCAGCAGCTCCCGGTGGGGGGCCAAAAACATTCAGTACTTC. This sequence encodes CASSSRWGAKNIQYF.

V and J are TRBV6-1 and TRBJ2-1; D not resolved. CDR3 length: 15 residues. The V end lost 1 base, the J end lost 2 bases, and 9 bases lay between the germline ends. Germline V lookup: CDR1 MNHNS, CDR2 SASEGT. CDR3 DNA: TGTGCCAGCAGTGAAGGTGGGGTCCCCTACAATGAGCAGTTCTTC. Translation gives CASSEGGVPYNEQFF.

This chain joins TRBV6-5 and TRBJ2-5; TRBD1 is a possible D gene (7 bases). The J call is in doubt because the DNA end fits TRBJ2-7 better. The V gene's germline CDR1 is MNHEY and CDR2 SVGAGI. CDR3 size: 14 residues. The chain's CDR3 is CASHGGDRPYEQYF. CDR3 sequence (DNA): TGTGCCAGCCATGGCGGGGACAGACCCTACGAGCAGTACTTC.

The V and J genes are TRBV5-1 and TRBJ2-3; 7 bases match TRBD1. CDR3 length: 15 residues. V lost 4 bases and J lost 4; bases outside the gene matches: 9. CDR1 is SGHRS, CDR2 YFSETQ, per germline. The CDR3 nucleotides read TGCGCCAGCAGCATATCGTGGACAGGATCAGATACGCAGTATTTT. As protein: CASSISWTGSDTQYF.

The chain is built from TRBV18 and TRBJ1-2; D perhaps matches TRBD1 (6 bases). The CDR3 length is 15 residues. CDR1 and CDR2 from the germline V gene are KGHSH and LQKENI. Trimming shortened V by 3 bases and J by 0 bases, and 11 bases separated the two germline ends. The DNA of the CDR3 is TGTGCCAGCTCACCGACAGGAAAACCTAACTATGGCTACACCTTC. Translating it yields CASSPTGKPNYGYTF.

J is TRBJ2-2 and V is TRBV30; 7 nucleotides align to TRBD1. The germline gives CDR1 GTSNPN, CDR2 SVGIG (reference sequence). The CDR3 is 13 residues long. V shed 5 bases, J shed 4 bases, and the junction held 4 bases outside the gene matches. The CDR3 protein is CAWPRQGTGELFF. The CDR3 nucleotides are TGTGCCTGGCCTCGACAGGGCACCGGGGAGCTGTTTTTT.

V gene TRBV15 combines with J gene TRBJ2-1; tentative D call: TRBD1 (5 bases). The V gene's germline CDR1 is LNHNV and CDR2 YYDKDF (reference sequence). V shed 5 bases and J shed 2 bases, with 10 bases lying between them. The CDR3 runs 14 residues. The CDR3 protein is CATSRRQTYNEQFF. CDR3 coding DNA: TGTGCCACCAGCCGGAGACAGACCTACAATGAGCAGTTCTTC.

The gene calls are TRBV21-1 and TRBJ2-3; the table's D gene call, TRBD2, was not cross checked with the DNA. TRBV21-1 is shown as a pseudogene. The CDR3 extends over 12 amino acids. The CDR3 DNA reads as TGTGCCAGCAGCAGCCTAGTGGATACGCAGTATTTT. Residues: CASSSLVDTQYF.

J is TRBJ2-7 and V is TRBV11-2; no firm D call. CDR1 and CDR2 from the germline V gene are SGHAT and FQNNGV. Trimming pared 0 bases from V and 4 bases from J, leaving 13 bases between. This CDR3 comprises 15 residues. The CDR3: CASSLDRIGNYEQYF. In nucleotides, the CDR3 is TGTGCCAGCAGCTTAGACAGAATTGGGAATTACGAGCAGTACTTC.

The V and J genes are TRBV15 and TRBJ1-5; the D gene is possibly TRBD1 (5 bases). Deletions cut 5 bases from V and 1 base from J, with 18 bases between. This CDR3 is built from 17 residues. Germline loops: CDR1 LNHNV, CDR2 YYDKDF (reference sequence). DNA of the CDR3: TGTGCCACCAGCCCCCCCGGTCTGAGGGACAGCAATCAGCCCCAGCATTTT. Residues: CATSPPGLRDSNQPQHF.